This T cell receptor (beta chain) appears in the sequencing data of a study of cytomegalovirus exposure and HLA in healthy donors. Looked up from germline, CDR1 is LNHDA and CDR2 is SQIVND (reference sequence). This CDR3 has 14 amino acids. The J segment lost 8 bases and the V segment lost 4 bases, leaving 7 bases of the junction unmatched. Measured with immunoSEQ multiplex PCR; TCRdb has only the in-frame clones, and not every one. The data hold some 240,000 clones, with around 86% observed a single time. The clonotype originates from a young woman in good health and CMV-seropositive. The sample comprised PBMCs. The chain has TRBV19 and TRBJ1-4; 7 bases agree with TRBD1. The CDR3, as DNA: TGTGCCAGTAGTACGTCCACGACAGGGGAAAAACTGTTTTTT. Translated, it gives CASSTSTTGEKLFF. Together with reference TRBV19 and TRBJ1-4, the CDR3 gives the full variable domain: DGGITQSPKYLFRKEGQNVTLSCEQNLNHDAMYWYRQDPGQGLRLIYYSQIVNDFQKGDIAEGYSVSREKKESFPLTVTSAQKNPTAFYLCASSTSTTGEKLFFGSGTQLSVL.